This record looks at one T cell receptor beta chain sequence and its context. This specimen belongs to a study of blood T cell repertoires in COVID-19. CDR1 is SGHTA and CDR2 is FQGTGA in the germline V gene. The CDR3 has 14 residues. V shed 3 bases and J shed 2 bases, with 9 bases lying between them. Data came from immunoSEQ multiplex PCR; TCRdb stores just in-frame clones and leaves some out. Of under 400,000 clones listed, 90% are singletons. The chain is built from TRBV7-3 and TRBJ2-3; possibly TRBD1 for D (5 bases). The TCR sequence derives from a man between 18 and 29 years old with active or convalescent COVID-19. The source material was peripheral blood. CDR3 sequence reads: CASSFFRATDTQYF. The CDR3 DNA follows: TGTGCCAGCAGCTTTTTCAGGGCCACAGATACGCAGTATTTT.